Here is one TCR beta chain with its context. It has no known antigen specificity. Base qualities are not recorded, but no much larger clone differs from it by a single base. The immunoSEQ assay at survey resolution was used to sequence TCRbeta rearrangements from genomic DNA. Per the authors' processing: In the TCR sequencing data, the lowest productive clonotype frequency that could be detected was 2.59 x 10-5. Analyses included only productive TCRbeta rearrangements, meaning complete and in-frame sequences. Clonality for each sample was calculated as Simpson clonality in the immunoSEQ Analyzer version 3.0. Clones were binned by frequency as very rare, small, medium, large (1-20%) or hyperexpanded (>20%). Generation probabilities were estimated with OLGA 1.2.3, V-gene circos plots were generated with VDJtools, specificities were searched for in VDJdb, and CDR3 motifs were identified with GLIPH. What TCRdb holds here is the immuneACCESS table cut down to in-frame rearrangements. Part of the clones is not present; checked against another copy, under half of the missing clones reflect an unresolved V gene, and the others are unexplained. D and trimming come from the DNA, and the V and J calls and clone size come from that table. The sample table contains 23,000 or so clones; only one count was recorded for about two thirds of them. The top ten constitute approximately 0.69% of the sample.

These data belong to a study of STAT5B mutations in CD4+ large granular lymphocyte leukemia (dated 2022 in TCRdb). For context, the study as a whole: Among the healthy controls, the CDR3 'QG' motif was associated with a particular HLA allele. The study compared the TCRbeta repertoires of patients with CD4+ T-cell large granular lymphocyte leukemia against the TCRbeta repertoires of healthy blood donors. Flow cytometry on FACSCanto II or FACSVerse showed that the purified fractions were more than 95% pure among lymphocytes. Paper-wide results and their limitations: Each patient's main leukemic clonotypes were private, but around 27% of these clonotypes showed up at low frequency in the non-leukemic repertoires of other patients. Data were not HLA-matched; higher clonality in CD4+ versus CD8+ T-LGLL could reflect the relatively small sample size. CD4-sorted patient repertoires appeared more clonal than healthy CD4+ repertoires, and this difference persisted after removing the putative leukemic clones. TRBV06-family usage was enriched among the top patient clones (8/27) compared with healthy controls (2/35).

As encoded in the germline V gene, CDR1 is SGHTA while CDR2 is FQGNSA. The CDR3 contains 16 residues, cysteine and phenylalanine counted. Only the CDR3 portion is preserved as DNA: 48 bases, with reading frame beginning at the first base. V loses 2 bases, J loses 5 bases, and the germline ends lie 17 bases apart. Healthy controls were roughly 37 blood donors whose buffy coats came from the Finnish Red Cross blood service. All TCR-sequenced material derived from peripheral blood: patient blood samples and healthy donor buffy coats. Peripheral blood mononuclear cells were isolated by Ficoll-Hypaque gradient centrifugation. For the healthy controls, CD4+ cells were obtained from buffy coats by magnetic purification. The Gentra Puregene Cell and Tissue kit was used to extract genomic DNA, and a Qubit 2.0 fluorometer was used to measure the amount of genomic DNA.

This clonotype originated in a human donor in good health. This sequence uses TRBV7-2 and TRBJ2-3; the D gene is perhaps TRBD1, from 6 matching bases. Sequencing was performed on CD4+ T cells from blood buffy coats. The DNA is TGTGCCAGCAGCTTAATACGAGGGTGGGGGCGAGATACGCAGTATTTT. Its translation is CASSLIRGWGRDTQYF. When the CDR3 is completed using the reference TRBV7-2 and TRBJ2-3 genes on either side, the full variable domain is GAGVSQSPSNKVTEKGKDVELRCDPISGHTALYWYRQSLGQGLEFLIYFQGNSAPDKSGLPSDRFSAERTGGSVSTLTIQRTQQEDSAVYLCASSLIRGWGRDTQYFGPGTRLTVL.